This entry lists 10 T cell receptor beta chains sequenced from one sample in a study of cytomegalovirus exposure and HLA in healthy donors. With 60 Vbeta and 13 Jbeta primers, the PCR was carried out. Assay: immunoSEQ multiplex PCR; the TCRdb copy retains only in-frame clones and omits some. The data show roughly 180,000 clones, roughly four fifths seen once. The specimen was PBMCs. These receptors were taken from a man aged 18 to 29 in good health and CMV-seronegative.

This chain's CDR3 is CASGLLSCGTEAFF. CDR3 nucleotide sequence: TGTGCTAGTGGTTTGCTAAGCTGCGGGACTGAAGCTTTCTTT. The rearrangement links TRBV12-5 to TRBJ1-1; D is ambiguous. Germline values: CDR1 LGHNT, CDR2 FRNRAP. The CDR3 loop spans 14 amino acids. Deletions cut 2 bases from V and 5 bases from J, with 12 bases between.

The genes are TRBV27 and TRBJ2-2; D call uncertain. Germline-derived CDR1 and CDR2 are MNHEY and SMNVEV (reference sequence). This CDR3 spans 12 amino acids. V was clipped by 3 bases and J by 6 bases, with 5 bases between them. CDR3 DNA sequence: TGTGCCAGCAGTTTTAGTGCCGGGGAGCTGTTTTTT. This gives the protein CASSFSAGELFF.

The rearrangement joins TRBV27 to TRBJ2-5, with no clear D. The better agreement between TRBJ2-7 and the DNA end casts doubt on the J call. From germline, CDR1 is MNHEY and CDR2 SMNVEV (reference sequence). The CDR3 covers 16 residues. CDR3: CASSPSFGDGSYEQYF. DNA for the CDR3: TGTGCCAGCAGCCCTAGTTTCGGTGACGGATCCTACGAGCAGTACTTC.

The chain is built from TRBV28 and TRBJ2-1; D unresolved. The germline V gene has CDR1 MDHEN and CDR2 SYDVKM. V dropped 1 base and J dropped 4 bases, with 5 bases sitting between them. This CDR3 spans 13 amino acids. CDR3 coding DNA: TGTGCCAGCAGTTTATCCGGGTACAATGAGCAGTTCTTC. Its protein product is CASSLSGYNEQFF.

This clone has only a few counts. The V call is TRBV15, the J call TRBJ2-1; TRBD2 matches at 7 bases. Germline loops: CDR1 LNHNV, CDR2 YYDKDF (reference sequence). The CDR3 extends over 14 amino acids. J gave up 8 bases and V 0 bases, and 4 bases lay outside the gene matches. The CDR3 DNA is TGTGCCACCAGCAGAGAGTCGGGGAGGGATGAGCAGTTCTTC. Translated: CATSRESGRDEQFF.

This clone was observed a few times. The V gene is TRBV11-2, the J gene TRBJ2-1, with 12 bases lining up with TRBD2. Looked up from germline, CDR1 is SGHAT and CDR2 is FQNNGV. The CDR3 spans 15 residues. V gave up 5 bases and J gave up 3 bases; unmatched junction bases: 2. CDR3 sequence: CASSTGLAGYNEQFF. CDR3 in DNA: TGTGCCAGCAGCACGGGACTAGCGGGCTACAATGAGCAGTTCTTC.

CDR3 DNA sequence: TGTGCCAGCAGCTTAGACAGGGCCGGGCAGTACTTC. Its translation: CASSLDRAGQYF. The chain recombines TRBV7-9 with TRBJ2-7; D possibly corresponds to TRBD1 (6 bases). CDR3 length: 12 amino acids. The V end lost 1 base, the J end lost 9 bases, and 10 bases lay between the germline ends. The germline V gene encodes CDR1 SEHNR and CDR2 FQNEAQ (reference sequence).

The chain carries TRBV27 and TRBJ2-3, with 8 positions matching TRBD1. V shed 1 base, J shed 3 bases, and the junction held 0 bases outside the gene matches. This CDR3 is 14 amino acids long. The germline V gene encodes CDR1 MNHEY and CDR2 SMNVEV (reference sequence). Here the CDR3 reads CASSLWTGTDTQYF. CDR3 coding DNA: TGTGCCAGCAGTTTATGGACAGGGACAGATACGCAGTATTTT.

This clone showed up just once. The chain combines TRBV5-1 with TRBJ2-3; D not certain. The CDR3 covers 15 residues. Between the trimmed V and J ends, which lost 0 bases and 0 bases, there was a span of 8 bases. Germline V lookup: CDR1 SGHRS, CDR2 YFSETQ. The CDR3 DNA reads as TGCGCCAGCAGCTTGGTGGCGGAAAGCACAGATACGCAGTATTTT. This translates into CASSLVAESTDTQYF.

This chain connects TRBV19 to TRBJ2-2; TRBD2 matches 11 bases. V trimming: 1 base; J trimming: 2 bases; junction bases outside the gene matches: 6. Looked up from germline, CDR1 is LNHDA and CDR2 is SQIVND (reference sequence). CDR3 length: 18 amino acids. The CDR3 reads CASSIVASGGPNTGELFF. CDR3 DNA sequence: TGTGCCAGTAGTATAGTTGCTAGCGGGGGGCCTAACACCGGGGAGCTGTTTTTT.